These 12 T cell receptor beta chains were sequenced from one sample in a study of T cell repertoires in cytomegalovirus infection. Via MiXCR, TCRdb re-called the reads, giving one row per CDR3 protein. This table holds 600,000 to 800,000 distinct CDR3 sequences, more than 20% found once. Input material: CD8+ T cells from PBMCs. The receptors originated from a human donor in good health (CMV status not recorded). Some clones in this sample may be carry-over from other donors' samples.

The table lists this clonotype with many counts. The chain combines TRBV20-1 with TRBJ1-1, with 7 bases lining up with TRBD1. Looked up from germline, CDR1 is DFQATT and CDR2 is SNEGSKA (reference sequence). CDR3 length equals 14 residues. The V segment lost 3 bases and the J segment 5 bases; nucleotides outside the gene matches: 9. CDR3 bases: TGCAGTGCTAGTTCCAGGGGGGGGAAGACTGAAGCTTTCTTT. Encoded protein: CSASSRGGKTEAFF.

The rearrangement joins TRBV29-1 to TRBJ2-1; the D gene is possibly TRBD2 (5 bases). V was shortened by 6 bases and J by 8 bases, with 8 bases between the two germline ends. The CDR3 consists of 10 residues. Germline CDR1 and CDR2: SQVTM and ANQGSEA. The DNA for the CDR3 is TGCAGCGTCGGAGGCGATGAGCAGTTCTTC. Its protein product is CSVGGDEQFF.

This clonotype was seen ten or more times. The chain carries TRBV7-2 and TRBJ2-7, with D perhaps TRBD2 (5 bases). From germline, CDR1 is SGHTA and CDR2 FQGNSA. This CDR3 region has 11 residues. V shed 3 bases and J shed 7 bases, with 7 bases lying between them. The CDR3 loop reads CASSFTGEQYF. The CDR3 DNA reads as TGTGCCAGCAGCTTCACGGGGGAGCAGTACTTC.

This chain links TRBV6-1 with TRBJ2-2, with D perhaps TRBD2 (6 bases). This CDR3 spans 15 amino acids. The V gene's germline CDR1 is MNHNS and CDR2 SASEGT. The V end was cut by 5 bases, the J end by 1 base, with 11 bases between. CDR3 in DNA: TGTGCCAGCAGTTTCATCGGGGGGAACACCGGGGAGCTGTTTTTT. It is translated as CASSFIGGNTGELFF.

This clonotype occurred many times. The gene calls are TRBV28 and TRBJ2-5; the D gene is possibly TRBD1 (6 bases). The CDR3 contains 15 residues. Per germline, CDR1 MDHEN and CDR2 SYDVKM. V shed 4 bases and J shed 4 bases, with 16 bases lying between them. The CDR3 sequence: CASSSKDEGGETQYF. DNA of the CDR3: TGTGCCAGCAGTTCCAAGGACGAAGGGGGAGAGACCCAGTACTTC.

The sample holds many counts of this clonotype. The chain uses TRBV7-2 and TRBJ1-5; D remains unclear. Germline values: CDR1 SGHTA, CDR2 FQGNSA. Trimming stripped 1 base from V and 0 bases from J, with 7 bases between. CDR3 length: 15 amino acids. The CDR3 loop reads CASSLGQYSNQPQHF. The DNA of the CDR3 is TGTGCCAGCAGCTTAGGCCAGTATAGCAATCAGCCCCAGCATTTT.

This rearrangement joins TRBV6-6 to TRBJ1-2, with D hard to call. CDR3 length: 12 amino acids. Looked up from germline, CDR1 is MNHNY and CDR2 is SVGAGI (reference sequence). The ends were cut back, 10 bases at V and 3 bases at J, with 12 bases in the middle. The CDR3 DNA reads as TGTGCCACCCATCCCGGCGACTATGGCTACACCTTC. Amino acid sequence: CATHPGDYGYTF.

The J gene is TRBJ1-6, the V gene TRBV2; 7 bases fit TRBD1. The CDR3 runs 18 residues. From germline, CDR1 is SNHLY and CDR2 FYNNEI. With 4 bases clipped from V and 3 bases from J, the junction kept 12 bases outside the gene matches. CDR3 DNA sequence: TGTGCCAGCAGTGGAGACAGGGTGGGGGTCAACTATAATTCACCCCTCCACTTT. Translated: CASSGDRVGVNYNSPLHF.

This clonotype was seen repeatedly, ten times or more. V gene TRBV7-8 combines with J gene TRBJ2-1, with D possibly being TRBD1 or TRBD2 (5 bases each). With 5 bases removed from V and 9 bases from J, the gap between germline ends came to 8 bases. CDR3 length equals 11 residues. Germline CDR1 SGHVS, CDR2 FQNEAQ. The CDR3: CASSPGPEQFF. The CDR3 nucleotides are TGTGCCAGCAGCCCGGGACCTGAGCAGTTCTTC.

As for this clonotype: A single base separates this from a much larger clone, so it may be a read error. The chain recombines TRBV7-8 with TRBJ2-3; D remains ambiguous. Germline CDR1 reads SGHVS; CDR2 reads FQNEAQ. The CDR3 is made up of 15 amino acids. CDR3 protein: CASGLVATPTDTQYF. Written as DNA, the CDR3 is TGTGCCAGCGGCTTAGTTGCGACTCCGACAGATACGCAGTATTTT.

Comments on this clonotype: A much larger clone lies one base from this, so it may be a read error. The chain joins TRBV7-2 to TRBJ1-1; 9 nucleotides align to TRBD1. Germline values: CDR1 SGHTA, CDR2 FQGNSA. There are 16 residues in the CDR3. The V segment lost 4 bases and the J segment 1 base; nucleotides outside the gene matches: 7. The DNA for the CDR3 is TGTGCCAGCAGCTCAGGGGGGACAGGGAAGAACACTGAAGCTTTCTTT. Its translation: CASSSGGTGKNTEAFF.

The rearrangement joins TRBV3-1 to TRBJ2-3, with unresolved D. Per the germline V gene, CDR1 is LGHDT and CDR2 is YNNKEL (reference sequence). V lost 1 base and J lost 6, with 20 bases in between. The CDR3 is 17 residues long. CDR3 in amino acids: CASSQGPVMADPDTQYF. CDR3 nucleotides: TGTGCCAGCAGCCAAGGGCCCGTGATGGCAGATCCCGATACGCAGTATTTT.